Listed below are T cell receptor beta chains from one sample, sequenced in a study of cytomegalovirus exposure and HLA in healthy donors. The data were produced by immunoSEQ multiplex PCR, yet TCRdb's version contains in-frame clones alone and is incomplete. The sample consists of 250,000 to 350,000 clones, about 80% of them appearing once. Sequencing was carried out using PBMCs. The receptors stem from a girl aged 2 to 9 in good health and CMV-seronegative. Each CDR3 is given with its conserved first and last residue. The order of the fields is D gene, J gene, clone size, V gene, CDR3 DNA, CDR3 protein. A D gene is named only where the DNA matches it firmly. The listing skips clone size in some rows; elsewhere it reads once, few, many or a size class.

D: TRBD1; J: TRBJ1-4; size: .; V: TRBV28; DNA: TGTGCCAGCAGTTCATGGTCGACAGGGAGGAGAGAAAAACTGTTTTTT; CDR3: CASSSWSTGRREKLFF
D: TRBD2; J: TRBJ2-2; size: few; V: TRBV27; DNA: TGTGCCAGCAGTTCCCAGCGGACTAGCGGGAACACCGGGGAGCTGTTTTTT; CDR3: CASSSQRTSGNTGELFF
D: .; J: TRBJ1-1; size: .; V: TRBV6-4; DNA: TGTGCCAGCAGTGACTCGATCGGGAGGACTGAAGCTTTCTTT; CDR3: CASSDSIGRTEAFF
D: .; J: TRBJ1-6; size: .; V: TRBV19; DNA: TGTGCCACCAGGTGGGGGGATAATTCACCCCTCCACTTT; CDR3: CATRWGDNSPLHF
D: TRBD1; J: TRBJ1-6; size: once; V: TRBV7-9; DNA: TGTGCCAGCAGCTCCAGGACAGGCGGATCACCCCTCCACTTT; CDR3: CASSSRTGGSPLHF
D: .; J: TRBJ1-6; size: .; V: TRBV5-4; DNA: TGTGCCAGCAGCTCTGGGGGGTTAAGCTCACCCCTCCACTTT; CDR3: CASSSGGLSSPLHF
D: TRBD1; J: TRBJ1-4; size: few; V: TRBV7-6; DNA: TGTGCCAGCAGCTGGGGACCGGGACAGGGGGAAAAACTGTTTTTT; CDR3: CASSWGPGQGEKLFF
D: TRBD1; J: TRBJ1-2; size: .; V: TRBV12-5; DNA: TGTGCTAGTGGTCCGGGGGACAGGGCGGACTATGGCTACACCTTC; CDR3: CASGPGDRADYGYTF
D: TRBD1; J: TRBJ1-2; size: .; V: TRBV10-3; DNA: TGTGCCATCAAGGACAGGGAAGCCCCCGGCTACACCTTC; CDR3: CAIKDREAPGYTF
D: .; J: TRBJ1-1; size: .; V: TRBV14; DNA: TGTGCCAGCAGCCAACCGACAGGGAACACTGAAGCTTTCTTT; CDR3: CASSQPTGNTEAFF
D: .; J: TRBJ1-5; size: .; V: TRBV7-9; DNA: TGTGCCAGCAGCCCTGCCCAGGGTGGACCCAGTCAGCCCCAGCATTTT; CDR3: CASSPAQGGPSQPQHF
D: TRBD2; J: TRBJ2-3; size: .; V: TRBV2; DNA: TGTGCCAGCAGTGGACTAGCGGGGAGCACAGATACGCAGTATTTT; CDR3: CASSGLAGSTDTQYF
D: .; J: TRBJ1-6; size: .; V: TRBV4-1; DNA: TGCGCCAGCAGCCAAGGGCCAAGTTCACCCCTCCACTTT; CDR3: CASSQGPSSPLHF
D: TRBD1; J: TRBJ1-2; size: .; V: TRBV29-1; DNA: TGCAGCGCTGTAATGGGAGCCAGCCGGACAGGGACACCTTCTTTCTATGGCTACACCTTC; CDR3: CSAVMGASRTGTPSFYGYTF
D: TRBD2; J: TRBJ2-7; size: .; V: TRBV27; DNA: TGTGCCAGCAGGTTACTAGCGGGGGGGCTATACGAGCAGTACTTC; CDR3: CASRLLAGGLYEQYF
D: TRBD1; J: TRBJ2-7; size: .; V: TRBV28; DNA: TGTGCCACTACCCGCCGAAACAGGGGATCCTACGAGCAGTACTTC; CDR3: CATTRRNRGSYEQYF
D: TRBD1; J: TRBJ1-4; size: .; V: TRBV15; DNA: TGTGCCACCAGCTTACGACAGGGTCGGAATGAAAAACTGTTTTTT; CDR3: CATSLRQGRNEKLFF
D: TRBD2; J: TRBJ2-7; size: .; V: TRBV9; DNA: TGTGCCAGCAGCGTAGGGGGGATCCTAGCGGGGGTGAGTGAGCAGTACTTC; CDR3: CASSVGGILAGVSEQYF
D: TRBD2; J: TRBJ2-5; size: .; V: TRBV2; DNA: TGTGCCAGCGCGACTAGCGGGGGGAGAGAGACCCAGTACTTC; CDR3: CASATSGGRETQYF
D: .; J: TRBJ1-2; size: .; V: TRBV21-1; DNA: TGTGCCAGCAGCCCTATGCTCTGGGACAGGGGGCGTTACTATGGCTACACCTTC; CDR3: CASSPMLWDRGRYYGYTF
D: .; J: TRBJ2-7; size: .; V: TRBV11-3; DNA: TGTGCCAGCAGCTCCCATGGCCCTGGGCAGACCTACGAGCAGTACTTC; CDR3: CASSSHGPGQTYEQYF
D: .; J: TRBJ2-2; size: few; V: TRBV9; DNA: TGTGCCAGCAGCCGGGGGGCAGCGAACACCGGGGAGCTGTTTTTT; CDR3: CASSRGAANTGELFF
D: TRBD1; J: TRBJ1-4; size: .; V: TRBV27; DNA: TGTGCCAGCAGGCGACAGGGTTCGGGTGAAAAACTGTTTTTT; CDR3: CASRRQGSGEKLFF
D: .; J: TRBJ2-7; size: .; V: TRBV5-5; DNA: TGTGCCAGCAGCCCCAGCTCCTACGAGCAGTACTTC; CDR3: CASSPSSYEQYF
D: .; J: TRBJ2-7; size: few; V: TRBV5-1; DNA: TGCGCCAGCAGCTTCTTAGTTGGGCAGGTCTCCTACGAGCAGTACTTC; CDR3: CASSFLVGQVSYEQYF
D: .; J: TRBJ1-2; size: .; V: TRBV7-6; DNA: TGTGCCAGCAGCCCAACGTCGTCAGGTTATGGCTTCACCTTC; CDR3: CASSPTSSGYGFTF
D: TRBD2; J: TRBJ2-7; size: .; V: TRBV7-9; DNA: TGTGCCAGCAGCCTGACTAGCGGGGGCCTCAGCTCCTACGAGCAGTACTTC; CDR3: CASSLTSGGLSSYEQYF
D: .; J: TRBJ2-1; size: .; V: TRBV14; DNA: TGTGCCAGCAGCCAAAGCCCTGTCCCGGAGCAGTTCTTC; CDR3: CASSQSPVPEQFF
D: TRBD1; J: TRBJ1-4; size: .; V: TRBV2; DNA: TGTGCCAGCAGTGTAACCTCCGACAGGGATGAAAAACTGTTTTTT; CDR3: CASSVTSDRDEKLFF
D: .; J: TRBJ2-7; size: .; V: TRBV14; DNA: TGTGCCAGCAGCCATTACCTCGCAGGCTACGAGCAGTACTTC; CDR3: CASSHYLAGYEQYF
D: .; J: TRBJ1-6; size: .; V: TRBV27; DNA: TGTGCCAGCAGTCTGTACGACATAATGAGTTCACCCCTCCACTTT; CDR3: CASSLYDIMSSPLHF
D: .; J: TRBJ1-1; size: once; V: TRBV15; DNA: TGTGCCACCAGCAGAGTTGGGCCAGCCAAGAACTCTGAAGCTTTCTTT; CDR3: CATSRVGPAKNSEAFF
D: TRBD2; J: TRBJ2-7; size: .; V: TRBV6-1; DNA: TGTGCCAGCAGTGAAAGAATTAGCGGGAGCTCCTACGAGCAGTACTTC; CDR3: CASSERISGSSYEQYF
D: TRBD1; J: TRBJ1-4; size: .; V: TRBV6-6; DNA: TGTGCCAGCAGTTACTCGGAGGGGGCTTGGAATGAAAAACTGTTTTTT; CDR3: CASSYSEGAWNEKLFF
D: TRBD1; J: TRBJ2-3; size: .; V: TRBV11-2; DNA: TGTGCCAGCAGCTTGTGGGACAGGGGTACAGATACGCAGTATTTT; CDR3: CASSLWDRGTDTQYF
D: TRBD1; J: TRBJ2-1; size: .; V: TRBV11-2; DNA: TGTGCCAGCAGCCCGACAGGGCATGAGCAGTTCTTC; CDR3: CASSPTGHEQFF
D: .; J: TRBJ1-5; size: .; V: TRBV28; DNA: TGTGCCAGCAGTCCCCCCCTCGGACAGCCCCAGCCCCAGCATTTT; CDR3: CASSPPLGQPQPQHF
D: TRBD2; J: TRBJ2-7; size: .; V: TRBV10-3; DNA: TGTGCCATCAGTGAGTCGGCTAGCGGGGGGGCCGTCGACGAGCAGTACTTC; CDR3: CAISESASGGAVDEQYF
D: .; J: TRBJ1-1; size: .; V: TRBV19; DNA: TGTGCCAGTAGGATGGGCATCCCCACTGAAGCTTTCTTT; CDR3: CASRMGIPTEAFF
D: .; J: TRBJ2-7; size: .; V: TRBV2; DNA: TGTGCCAGCAGTGAGTTCGGACAGATAACCTACGAGCAGTACTTC; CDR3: CASSEFGQITYEQYF
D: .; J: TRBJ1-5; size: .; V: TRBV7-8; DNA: TGTGCCAGCAGCTTAGCGCTGAAGGGGCTGGGAGGTCAGCCCCAGCATTTT; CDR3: CASSLALKGLGGQPQHF
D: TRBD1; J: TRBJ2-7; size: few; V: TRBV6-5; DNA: TGTGCCAGCAGTTACGGACAGGGCGGCGAGCAGTACTTC; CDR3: CASSYGQGGEQYF
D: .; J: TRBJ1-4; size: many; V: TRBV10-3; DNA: TGTGCCATCGGGGCAGGGAGGGAAAAACTGTTTTTT; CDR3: CAIGAGREKLFF
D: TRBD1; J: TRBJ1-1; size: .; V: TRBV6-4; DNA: TGTGCCAGCAGCGGAGTGACAGGGGGCTTGGACACTGAAGCTTTCTTT; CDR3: CASSGVTGGLDTEAFF
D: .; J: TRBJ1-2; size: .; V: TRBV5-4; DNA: TGTGCCAGCAGCTTCTCCGGGTCCTATGGCTACACCTTC; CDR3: CASSFSGSYGYTF
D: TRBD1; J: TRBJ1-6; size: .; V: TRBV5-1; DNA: TGCGCCAGCAGCTTGGCACGGCCGGGACAGGGAGTTTCACCCCTCCACTTT; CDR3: CASSLARPGQGVSPLHF
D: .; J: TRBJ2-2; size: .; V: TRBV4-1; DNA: TGCGCCAGCAGCCAAGAGGGGGCAACGAACACCGGGGAGCTGTTTTTT; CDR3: CASSQEGATNTGELFF
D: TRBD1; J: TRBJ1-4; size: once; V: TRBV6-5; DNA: TGTGCCAGCAGCTCCACCGCCGGGACAGGGGAAAAACTGTTTTTT; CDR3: CASSSTAGTGEKLFF
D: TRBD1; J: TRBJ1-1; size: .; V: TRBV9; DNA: TGTGCCAGCAGCGTCCTTACAGGGGTTGAAGCTTTCTTT; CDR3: CASSVLTGVEAFF
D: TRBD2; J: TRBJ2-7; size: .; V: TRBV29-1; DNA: TGCAGCGTTGTTGGGACTAGCGGGGCCTACGAGCAGTACTTC; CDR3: CSVVGTSGAYEQYF
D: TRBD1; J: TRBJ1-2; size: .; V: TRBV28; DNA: TGTGCCAGCAGCTCCGGACAGGGTCTCGGTGGCTACACCTTC; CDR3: CASSSGQGLGGYTF
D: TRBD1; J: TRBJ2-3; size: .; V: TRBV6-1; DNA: TGTGCCAGCAGCGAGGGACAGAGATTCACAGATACGCAGTATTTT; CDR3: CASSEGQRFTDTQYF
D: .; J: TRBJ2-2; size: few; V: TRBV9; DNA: TGTGCCAGCAGCGTAGTGGAGACCGGGGAGCTGTTTTTT; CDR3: CASSVVETGELFF
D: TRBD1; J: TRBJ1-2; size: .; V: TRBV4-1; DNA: TGCGCCAGCAGCCAGGGACAGGGGAGTAACTATGGCTACACCTTC; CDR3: CASSQGQGSNYGYTF
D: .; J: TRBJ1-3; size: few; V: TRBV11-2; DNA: TGTGCCAGCAGCTTTAAGGTCTCTACCAGCGTCTCTGGAAACACCATATATTTT; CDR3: CASSFKVSTSVSGNTIYF
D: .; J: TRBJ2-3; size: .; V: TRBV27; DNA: TGTGCCAGCAGTTTCCGTGAGCGGAGTAGCACAGATACGCAGTATTTT; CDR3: CASSFRERSSTDTQYF
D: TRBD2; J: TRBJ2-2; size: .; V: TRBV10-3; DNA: TGTGCCATCACGGGCAGGGAGGGGACCGGGGAGCTGTTTTTT; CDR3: CAITGREGTGELFF
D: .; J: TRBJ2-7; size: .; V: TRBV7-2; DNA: TGTGCCAGCAGCTTAACAGCTCGGCAAGGGCAGTACTTC; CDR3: CASSLTARQGQYF
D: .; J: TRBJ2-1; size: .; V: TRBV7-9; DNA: TGTGCCAGCAGCCTCAGGGGTAGCTCCTACAATGAGCAGTTCTTC; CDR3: CASSLRGSSYNEQFF
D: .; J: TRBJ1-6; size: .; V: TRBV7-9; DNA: TGTGCCAGCAGCTTATCTAGGGGCAGGGAAGACGATTCACCCCTCCACTTT; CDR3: CASSLSRGREDDSPLHF